This T cell receptor beta chain was identified during a study of cytomegalovirus exposure and HLA in healthy donors. The PCR used 60 Vbeta and 13 Jbeta primers. The protocol was immunoSEQ multiplex PCR, while the TCRdb copy is restricted to in-frame clones and leaves out a portion. The sample data list 45,000 to 55,000 clones. CDR3 length: 14 amino acids. From germline, CDR1 is LNHDA and CDR2 SQIVND (reference sequence). V shed 8 bases and J 6 bases; nucleotides not matched to a gene: 11. The clonotype comes from a woman in her forties or fifties in good health and CMV-seropositive. The J gene is TRBJ2-7, the V gene TRBV19, with TRBD1 identical over 9 bases. Material: PBMCs. The CDR3 nucleotides are TGTGCCAGTTCTAACAGGGGGCGTACTGCCGAGCAGTACTTC. Translation: CASSNRGRTAEQYF.